The source of this T cell receptor beta chain is a study of shared clonotypes between healthy human individuals. Study-level results: The four-donor shared clonotypes exceeded non-shared clonotypes in generation probability, with non-shared ones scoring lower. As a rule, naive subsets had a larger estimated richness than memory subsets.

Details on this clone: Its antigen is still unknown.

CDR3 length: 15 amino acids. The V gene end was trimmed by 5 bases and the J gene end by 3 bases; junction bases not matched to a gene: 5. CDR1 and CDR2 (germline): SGHAT, FQNNGV. Deep-level settings were used for running the assay. Genomic DNA of each subset was evenly split across several immunoSEQ plates. Profiled with immunoSEQ multiplex PCR; TCRdb holds only in-frame clones, not every one. The repertoire includes nearly 1 million clones, 60% to 85% of them detected once, and about 1.5% sits in the top ten. The sequenced material came from memory CD4+ T cells sorted from blood. Subset in this sample: CD45RA-negative fraction. The chain has TRBV11-2 and TRBJ2-1; 9 bases map to TRBD1. This TCR was sampled from a man younger than 35 in good health. Here the CDR3 reads CASSLQGANYNEQFF. CDR3 nucleotides: TGTGCCAGCAGCCTACAGGGGGCGAACTACAATGAGCAGTTCTTC.